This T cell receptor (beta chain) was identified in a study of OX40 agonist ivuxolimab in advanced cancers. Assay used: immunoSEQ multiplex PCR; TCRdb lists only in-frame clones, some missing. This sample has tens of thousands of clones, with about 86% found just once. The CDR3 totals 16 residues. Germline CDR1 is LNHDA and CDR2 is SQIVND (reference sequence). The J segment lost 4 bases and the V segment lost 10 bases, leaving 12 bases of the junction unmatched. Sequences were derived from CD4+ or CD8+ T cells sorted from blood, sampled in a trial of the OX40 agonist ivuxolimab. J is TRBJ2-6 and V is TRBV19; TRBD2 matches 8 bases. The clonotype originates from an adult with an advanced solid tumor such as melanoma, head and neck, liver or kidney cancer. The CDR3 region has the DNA TGTGCCACCGCCGGGGGGGCGCTCTCCGGGGCCAACGTCCTGACTTTC. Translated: CATAGGALSGANVLTF.